These 22 T cell receptor beta chains originate from one sample sequenced in a study of blood T cell repertoires in COVID-19. Measured with immunoSEQ multiplex PCR; TCRdb has only the in-frame clones, and not every one. The data show 150,000 or so clones, with over 85% seen just once and over 15% held by the top ten. The sample was peripheral blood. The receptors come from a man in his 60s with active or convalescent COVID-19.

This chain uses TRBV11-3 with TRBJ2-1; 8 positions match TRBD1. Germline V gives CDR1 SGHNT, CDR2 YENEEA. CDR3 size: 15 residues. V was pared by 4 bases and J by 6 bases, with 8 bases of the junction left unmatched. CDR3 coding DNA: TGTGCCAGCAGCTCCCCCGGACAGGGAGGCAATGAGCAGTTCTTC. It encodes CASSSPGQGGNEQFF.

The chain couples TRBV25-1 to TRBJ2-5; 7 nucleotides match TRBD2. This CDR3 has 13 residues. V lost 8 bases to trimming and J lost 4 bases; unmatched junction nucleotides: 7. Germline loops: CDR1 MGHDK, CDR2 SYGVNS. The CDR3 loop reads CASEGAGRETQYF. CDR3 coding DNA: TGTGCCAGCGAGGGAGCGGGGAGAGAGACCCAGTACTTC.

J is TRBJ1-3 and V is TRBV12-5; TRBD1 might be the D (5 bases). From germline, CDR1 is LGHNT and CDR2 FRNRAP. CDR3 length: 14 residues. The V end lost 6 bases, the J end lost 0 bases, and 9 bases lay between the germline ends. The CDR3 loop is CASGTGLSGNTIYF. For the CDR3, the DNA is TGTGCTAGTGGCACAGGTCTCTCTGGAAACACCATATATTTT.

A single count supports this clone. The V call is TRBV2, the J call TRBJ1-1; 10 bases fit TRBD1. Per germline, CDR1 SNHLY and CDR2 FYNNEI. CDR3 length: 14 amino acids. The J segment lost 3 bases and the V segment lost 7 bases, leaving 5 bases of the junction unmatched. CDR3 DNA sequence: TGTGCCAGCACCAGAGACAGGGGGCACACTGAAGCTTTCTTT. Translating it yields CASTRDRGHTEAFF.

This clone is a singleton in its sample. The V and J genes are TRBV5-1 and TRBJ1-1; D is possibly TRBD1 (6 bases). The length of the CDR3 is 15 residues. Germline values: CDR1 SGHRS, CDR2 YFSETQ. V was trimmed by 0 bases and J by 3 bases, leaving 12 bases between them. CDR3 DNA: TGCGCCAGCAGCTTGGCCGAGACAGGACACACTGAAGCTTTCTTT. It yields the protein CASSLAETGHTEAFF. Full variable domain (missing parts from reference TRBV5-1 and TRBJ1-1): KAGVTQTPRYLIKTRGQQVTLSCSPISGHRSVSWYQQTPGQGLQFLFEYFSETQRNKGNFPGRFSGRQFSNSRSEMNVSTLELGDSALYLCASSLAETGHTEAFFGQGTRLTVV.

This clone has more than one count but fewer than ten. The CDR3 nucleotides read TGTGCCAGCAGTTCACGGACAGGGGCTAGCAATCAGCCCCAGCATTTT. Its protein product is CASSSRTGASNQPQHF. The V call is TRBV6-5, the J call TRBJ1-5; 9 bases are a match to TRBD1. There are 16 residues in the CDR3. The J segment lost 0 bases and the V segment lost 4 bases, leaving 4 bases of the junction unmatched. Germline V lookup: CDR1 MNHEY, CDR2 SVGAGI.

V and J are TRBV2 and TRBJ2-7; D call uncertain. This CDR3 has 14 residues. Deletions cut 6 bases from V and 2 bases from J, with 14 bases between. CDR1 is SNHLY and CDR2 is FYNNEI in the germline V gene. The CDR3 sequence is CASSPPPRPYEQYF. The DNA for the CDR3 is TGTGCCAGCAGCCCTCCCCCTAGACCCTACGAGCAGTACTTC. Together with reference TRBV2 and TRBJ2-7, the CDR3 gives the full variable domain: EPEVTQTPSHQVTQMGQEVILRCVPISNHLYFYWYRQILGQKVEFLVSFYNNEISEKSEIFDDQFSVERPDGSNFTLKIRSTKLEDSAMYFCASSPPPRPYEQYFGPGTRLTVT.

The chain has TRBV28 and TRBJ1-2; no clear D gene. Germline CDR1 is MDHEN and CDR2 is SYDVKM. Trimming removed 7 bases at V and 7 bases at J, with 25 bases between. This CDR3 is built from 16 residues. CDR3 sequence (DNA): TGTGCCAGCACCCTCTTCGTGGGGAGGGCTCTGCGTGGCTACACCTTC. It yields the protein CASTLFVGRALRGYTF.

The gene calls are TRBV29-1 and TRBJ2-3; D is possibly TRBD2 (7 bases). The CDR3 totals 14 residues. Germline CDR1 SQVTM, CDR2 ANQGSEA. The CDR3 reads CSDRGGRSTDTQYF. In DNA, the CDR3 is TGCAGTGATAGGGGGGGGAGAAGCACAGATACGCAGTATTTT.

The chain couples TRBV30 to TRBJ2-1; 10 positions agree with TRBD2. CDR3 length equals 13 residues. The V segment lost 3 bases and the J segment 7 bases; nucleotides outside the gene matches: 3. CDR1 and CDR2 from the germline V gene are GTSNPN and SVGIG (reference sequence). This CDR3 reads CAWRASGRNEQFF. DNA for the CDR3: TGTGCCTGGAGAGCTAGCGGGAGAAATGAGCAGTTCTTC.

This chain connects TRBV4-1 to TRBJ2-7; TRBD2 aligns across 11 bases. Germline V gene sequence: CDR1 MGHRA, CDR2 YSYEKL. V lost 1 base and J lost 2; bases outside the gene matches: 7. The CDR3 contains 17 residues. Here the CDR3 DNA reads TGCGCCAGCAGCCAAGTCGTACTAGCGGGAGAGACCTACGAGCAGTACTTC. Amino acid sequence: CASSQVVLAGETYEQYF.

V is TRBV6-5 and J is TRBJ2-7, with TRBD2 matching 7 bases. CDR3 length: 14 residues. V shed 0 bases, J shed 6 bases, and the junction held 5 bases outside the gene matches. Germline values: CDR1 MNHEY, CDR2 SVGAGI. The CDR3 is CASSYSGGALEQYF. The CDR3 DNA reads as TGTGCCAGCAGTTACTCGGGAGGGGCCCTCGAGCAGTACTTC.

V is TRBV12-5 and J is TRBJ1-5; D is unclear. V lost 5 bases to trimming and J lost 6 bases, with 14 bases between them. There are 14 residues in the CDR3. CDR1 is LGHNT, CDR2 FRNRAP, per germline. CDR3 sequence reads: CASGPMVGSQPQHF. CDR3 DNA: TGTGCTAGTGGTCCCATGGTTGGCAGTCAGCCCCAGCATTTT. The complete variable domain, with remaining parts taken from reference TRBV12-5 and TRBJ1-5, reads DARVTQTPRHKVTEMGQEVTMRCQPILGHNTVFWYRQTMMQGLELLAYFRNRAPLDDSGMPKDRFSAEMPDATLATLKIQPSEPRDSAVYFCASGPMVGSQPQHFGDGTRLSIL.

The chain uses TRBV14 and TRBJ2-5; tentative D call: TRBD1 (6 bases). With 0 bases removed from V and 5 bases from J, the gap between germline ends came to 13 bases. This CDR3 spans 15 amino acids. Germline V gives CDR1 SGHDN, CDR2 FVKESK. The CDR3 reads CASSQDRRGRETQYF. CDR3 DNA sequence: TGTGCCAGCAGCCAAGATCGCAGGGGTAGGGAGACCCAGTACTTC.

The chain recombines TRBV18 with TRBJ1-4; a weak D match, TRBD1 (6 bases). V gave up 3 bases and J gave up 3 bases, with 11 bases separating them. In germline, CDR1 is KGHSH, CDR2 LQKENI. There are 15 residues in the CDR3. CDR3 nucleotides: TGTGCCAGCTCACCGACAGGAGAAGCTAATGAAAAACTGTTTTTT. Its protein is CASSPTGEANEKLFF.

This clone was seen a single time. The chain carries TRBV10-3 and TRBJ1-3; D perhaps matches TRBD1 (6 bases). V was shortened by 7 bases and J by 4 bases, with 17 bases between the two germline ends. The germline V gene encodes CDR1 ENHRY and CDR2 SYGVKD. The CDR3 runs to 15 residues. CDR3 in DNA: TGTGCCATCAAAAGTAGCGGGGGCACGGGAAACACCATATATTTT. It encodes CAIKSSGGTGNTIYF.

In this sample, this clone turned up once. The chain's CDR3 is CAISSSGTARPTNEKLFF. The CDR3 bases are TGTGCCATCAGTTCGTCCGGGACAGCGCGTCCAACTAATGAAAAACTGTTTTTT. The chain uses TRBV10-3 and TRBJ1-4; the match to TRBD1 covers 7 bases. CDR3 length: 18 residues. Looked up from germline, CDR1 is ENHRY and CDR2 is SYGVKD. The V segment lost 5 bases and the J segment 0 bases; nucleotides outside the gene matches: 12.

The chain links TRBV29-1 to TRBJ1-4, with D perhaps matching TRBD1 (6 bases). Germline loops: CDR1 SQVTM, CDR2 ANQGSEA. The V gene lost 1 base and the J gene lost 7 bases, with 13 bases spanning the gap. The CDR3 covers 14 residues. The CDR3 reads CSVEVTGLGEKLFF. The CDR3 region has the DNA TGCAGCGTTGAAGTGACAGGTCTCGGTGAAAAACTGTTTTTT.

Written as DNA, the CDR3 is TGTGCCAGCTCACCGACAGGGCACGATGAAAAACTGTTTTTT. Amino acid sequence: CASSPTGHDEKLFF. The rearrangement uses TRBV18 and TRBJ1-4; 7 nucleotides agree with TRBD1. Germline V gene lookup returns CDR1 KGHSH and CDR2 LQKENI. After removal of 3 bases from V and 6 bases from J, the junction contained 4 bases not matched to a gene. The CDR3 is 14 residues long.

The V gene is TRBV5-1, the J gene TRBJ2-2; 10 bases match TRBD1. The V gene end was trimmed by 4 bases and the J gene end by 4 bases; junction bases not matched to a gene: 4. The CDR3 is 15 residues long. CDR1 is SGHRS and CDR2 is YFSETQ in the germline V gene. The CDR3 sequence: CASSPRTGGTGELFF. DNA for the CDR3: TGCGCCAGCAGCCCTCGGACAGGGGGCACCGGGGAGCTGTTTTTT.

DNA for the CDR3: TGTGCCACACTAGCGGGAGGGTCGGGGAATGAGCAGTTCTTC. This encodes CATLAGGSGNEQFF. The V gene is TRBV6-5, the J gene TRBJ2-1; 13 bases are a match to TRBD2. Germline CDR1 and CDR2: MNHEY and SVGAGI. This CDR3 has 14 residues. The V gene end was trimmed by 10 bases and the J gene end by 7 bases; junction bases not matched to a gene: 7.

The V gene is TRBV30, the J gene TRBJ1-6, with TRBD1 as a possible D gene (5 bases). Trimming took off 2 bases at V and 10 bases at J, with 15 bases between the two ends. The V gene's germline CDR1 is GTSNPN and CDR2 SVGIG (reference sequence). The CDR3 is 14 residues long. The DNA of the CDR3 is TGTGCCTGGAGTCGACGACAGATAGGCTCACCCCTCCACTTT. Its protein product is CAWSRRQIGSPLHF.